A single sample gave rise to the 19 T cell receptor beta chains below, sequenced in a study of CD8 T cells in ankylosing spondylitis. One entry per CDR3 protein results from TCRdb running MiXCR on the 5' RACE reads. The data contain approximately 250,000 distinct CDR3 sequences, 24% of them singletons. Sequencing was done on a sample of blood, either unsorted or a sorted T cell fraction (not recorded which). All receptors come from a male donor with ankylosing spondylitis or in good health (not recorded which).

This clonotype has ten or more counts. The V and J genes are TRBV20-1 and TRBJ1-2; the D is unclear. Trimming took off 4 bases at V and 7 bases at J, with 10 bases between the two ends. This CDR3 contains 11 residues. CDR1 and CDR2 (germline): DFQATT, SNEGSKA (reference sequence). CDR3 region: CSATVLGGYTF. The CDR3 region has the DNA TGCAGTGCTACCGTTCTGGGTGGCTACACCTTC.

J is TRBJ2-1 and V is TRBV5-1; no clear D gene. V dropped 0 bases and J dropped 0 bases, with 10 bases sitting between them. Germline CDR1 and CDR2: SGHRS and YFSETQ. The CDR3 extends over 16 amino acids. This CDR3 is CASSLDSRSSYNEQFF. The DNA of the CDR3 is TGCGCCAGCAGCTTGGATAGCAGGAGCTCCTACAATGAGCAGTTCTTC.

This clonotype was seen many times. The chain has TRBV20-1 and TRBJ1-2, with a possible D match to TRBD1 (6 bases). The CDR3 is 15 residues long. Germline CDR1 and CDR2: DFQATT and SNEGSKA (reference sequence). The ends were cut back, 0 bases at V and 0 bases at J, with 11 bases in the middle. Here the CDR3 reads CSARDRGLTNYGYTF. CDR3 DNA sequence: TGCAGTGCTAGAGACAGGGGTCTAACTAACTATGGCTACACCTTC.

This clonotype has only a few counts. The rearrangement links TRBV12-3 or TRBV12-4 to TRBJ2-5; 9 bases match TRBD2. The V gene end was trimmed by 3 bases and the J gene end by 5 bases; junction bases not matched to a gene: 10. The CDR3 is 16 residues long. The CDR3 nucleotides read TGTGCCAGCAGTTTCGGGCGGGGGGGCCTTACTGAGACCCAGTACTTC. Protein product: CASSFGRGGLTETQYF.

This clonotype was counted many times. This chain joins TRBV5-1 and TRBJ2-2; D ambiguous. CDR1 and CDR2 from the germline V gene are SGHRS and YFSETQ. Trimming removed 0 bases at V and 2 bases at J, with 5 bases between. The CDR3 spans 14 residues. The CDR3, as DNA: TGCGCCAGCAGCTTGGGACCCAACACCGGGGAGCTGTTTTTT. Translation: CASSLGPNTGELFF.

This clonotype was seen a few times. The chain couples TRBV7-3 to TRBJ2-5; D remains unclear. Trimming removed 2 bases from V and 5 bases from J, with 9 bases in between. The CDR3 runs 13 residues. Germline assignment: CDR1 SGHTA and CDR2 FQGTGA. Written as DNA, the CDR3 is TGTGCCAGCAGCTTATTCTCGGAGGAGACCCAGTACTTC. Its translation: CASSLFSEETQYF.

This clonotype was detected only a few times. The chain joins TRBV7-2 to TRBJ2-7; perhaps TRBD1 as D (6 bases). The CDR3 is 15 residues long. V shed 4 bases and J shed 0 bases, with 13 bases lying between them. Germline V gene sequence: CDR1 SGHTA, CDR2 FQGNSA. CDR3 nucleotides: TGTGCCAGCAGCTCCAGGAGACAGGCCTCCTACGAGCAGTACTTC. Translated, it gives CASSSRRQASYEQYF.

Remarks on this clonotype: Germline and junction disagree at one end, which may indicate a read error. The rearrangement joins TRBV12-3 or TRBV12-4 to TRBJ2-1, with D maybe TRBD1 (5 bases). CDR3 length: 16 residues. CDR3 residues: CASSLGLGRASSEQIF. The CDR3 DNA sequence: TGTGCCAGCAGTTTAGGGTTAGGCAGGGCGAGCTCTGAGCAGATCTTC.

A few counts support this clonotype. CDR3 in amino acids: CASLGQGDNEQFF. For the CDR3, the DNA is TGTGCCAGCCTGGGACAGGGTGACAATGAGCAGTTCTTC. The chain combines TRBV19 with TRBJ2-1; 9 nucleotides match TRBD1. Trimming took 9 bases from V and 5 from J; bases not matched to a gene: 5. The CDR3 extends over 13 amino acids. Germline CDR1 and CDR2: LNHDA and SQIVND (reference sequence).

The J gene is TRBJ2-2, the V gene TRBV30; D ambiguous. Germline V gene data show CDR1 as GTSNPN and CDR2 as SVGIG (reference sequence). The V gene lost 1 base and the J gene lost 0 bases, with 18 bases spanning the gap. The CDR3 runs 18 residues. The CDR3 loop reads CAWSGPRPSRSNTGELFF. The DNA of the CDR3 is TGTGCCTGGAGTGGCCCGAGACCGAGCAGATCGAACACCGGGGAGCTGTTTTTT.

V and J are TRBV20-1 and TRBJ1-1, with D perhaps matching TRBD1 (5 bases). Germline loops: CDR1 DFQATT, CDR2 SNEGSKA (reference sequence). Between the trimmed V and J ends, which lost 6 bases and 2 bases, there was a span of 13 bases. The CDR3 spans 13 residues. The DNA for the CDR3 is TGCAGTGCAGAGGGACTCATCAACACTGAAGCTTTCTTT. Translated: CSAEGLINTEAFF.

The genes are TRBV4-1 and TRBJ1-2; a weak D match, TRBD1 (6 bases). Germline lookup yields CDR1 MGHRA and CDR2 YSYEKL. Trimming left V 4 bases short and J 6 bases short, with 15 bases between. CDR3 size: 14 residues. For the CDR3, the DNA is TGCGCCAGCAGCCCAGTGCAGGGGAATCATGGCTACACCTTC. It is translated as CASSPVQGNHGYTF.

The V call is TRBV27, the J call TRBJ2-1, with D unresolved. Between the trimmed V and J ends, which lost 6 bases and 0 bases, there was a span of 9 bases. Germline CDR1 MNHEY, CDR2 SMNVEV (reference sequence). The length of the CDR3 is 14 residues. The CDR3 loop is CASSALRSYNEQFF. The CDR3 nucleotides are TGTGCCAGCAGCGCCCTCCGCTCCTACAATGAGCAGTTCTTC.

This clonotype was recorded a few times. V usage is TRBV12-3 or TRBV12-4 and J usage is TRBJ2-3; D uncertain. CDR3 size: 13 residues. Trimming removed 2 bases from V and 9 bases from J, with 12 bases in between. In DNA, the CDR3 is TGTGCCAGCAGTTTAACGGCCAGCGCGACGCAGTATTTT. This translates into CASSLTASATQYF.

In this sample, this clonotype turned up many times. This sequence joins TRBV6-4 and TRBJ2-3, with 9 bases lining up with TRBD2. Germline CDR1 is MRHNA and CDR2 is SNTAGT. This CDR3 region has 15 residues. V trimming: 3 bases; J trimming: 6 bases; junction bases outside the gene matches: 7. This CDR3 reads CASSDGGGACDTQYF. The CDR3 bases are TGTGCCAGCAGTGATGGCGGGGGGGCCTGTGATACGCAGTATTTT.

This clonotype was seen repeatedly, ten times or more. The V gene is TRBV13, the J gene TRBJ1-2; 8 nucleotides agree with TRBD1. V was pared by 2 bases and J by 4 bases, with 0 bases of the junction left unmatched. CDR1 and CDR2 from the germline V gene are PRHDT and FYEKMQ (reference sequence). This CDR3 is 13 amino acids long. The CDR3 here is CASSLQGAYGYTF. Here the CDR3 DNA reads TGTGCCAGCAGCTTACAGGGGGCCTATGGCTACACCTTC.

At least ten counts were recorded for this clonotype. CDR3 amino acids: CASSLTGTTPEQYF. The CDR3 DNA is TGTGCCAGCAGCTTAACCGGGACGACTCCCGAGCAGTACTTC. This rearrangement joins TRBV7-6 to TRBJ2-7; D assignment may be TRBD1 or TRBD2 (5 bases each). CDR1 is SGHVS and CDR2 is FNYEAQ in the germline V gene. The V gene lost 2 bases and the J gene lost 6 bases, with 14 bases spanning the gap. The CDR3 has 14 residues.

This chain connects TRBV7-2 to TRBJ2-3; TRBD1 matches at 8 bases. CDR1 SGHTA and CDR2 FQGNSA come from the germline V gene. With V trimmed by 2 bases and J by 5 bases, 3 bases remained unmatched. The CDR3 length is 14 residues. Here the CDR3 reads CASSLQGAGDTQYF. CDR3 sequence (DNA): TGTGCCAGCAGCTTACAGGGGGCTGGAGATACGCAGTATTTT.

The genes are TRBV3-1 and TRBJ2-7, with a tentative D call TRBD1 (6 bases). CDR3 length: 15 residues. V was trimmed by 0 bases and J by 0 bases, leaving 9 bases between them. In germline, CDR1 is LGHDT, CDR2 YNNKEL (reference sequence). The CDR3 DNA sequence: TGTGCCAGCAGCCAAGACTTGGACAGCTCCTACGAGCAGTACTTC. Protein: CASSQDLDSSYEQYF.